This TCR beta chain is from a study of blood T cells in healthy people across ages. Study background: Template-switching capture recovered about one barcoded beta molecule per two T cells.

The CDR3 loop spans 15 amino acids. Trimming removed 0 bases from V and 6 bases from J, with 17 bases in between. The germline V gene has CDR1 DFQATT and CDR2 SNEGSKA (reference sequence). Then a second PCR, running about 6 to 12 cycles, was carried out with a sample-barcoded 5' primer and a J-beta primer mix. TCRdb reanalysed the 5' RACE reads using MiXCR and keeps one entry per CDR3 protein. The sample contains around 600,000 distinct CDR3 sequences, 47% of which appear only once. Overall study findings and caveats: Estimates drawn from one million T cells were deemed to understate diversity. Naive CD4+ cell counts and diversity both ran higher in long-lived than in aged donors.

This clonotype turned up a few times. Its antigen remains unknown. The total RNA that was extracted per sample amounted to at least 5 micrograms. This chain uses TRBV20-1 with TRBJ2-5; D is undetermined. The sequence was collected from an older man in good health. Sequencing used blood. The CDR3 coding sequence is TGCAGTGCTAGAGATCTAGGCCCGGGCGGCCAGACCCAGTACTTC. This sequence encodes CSARDLGPGGQTQYF.